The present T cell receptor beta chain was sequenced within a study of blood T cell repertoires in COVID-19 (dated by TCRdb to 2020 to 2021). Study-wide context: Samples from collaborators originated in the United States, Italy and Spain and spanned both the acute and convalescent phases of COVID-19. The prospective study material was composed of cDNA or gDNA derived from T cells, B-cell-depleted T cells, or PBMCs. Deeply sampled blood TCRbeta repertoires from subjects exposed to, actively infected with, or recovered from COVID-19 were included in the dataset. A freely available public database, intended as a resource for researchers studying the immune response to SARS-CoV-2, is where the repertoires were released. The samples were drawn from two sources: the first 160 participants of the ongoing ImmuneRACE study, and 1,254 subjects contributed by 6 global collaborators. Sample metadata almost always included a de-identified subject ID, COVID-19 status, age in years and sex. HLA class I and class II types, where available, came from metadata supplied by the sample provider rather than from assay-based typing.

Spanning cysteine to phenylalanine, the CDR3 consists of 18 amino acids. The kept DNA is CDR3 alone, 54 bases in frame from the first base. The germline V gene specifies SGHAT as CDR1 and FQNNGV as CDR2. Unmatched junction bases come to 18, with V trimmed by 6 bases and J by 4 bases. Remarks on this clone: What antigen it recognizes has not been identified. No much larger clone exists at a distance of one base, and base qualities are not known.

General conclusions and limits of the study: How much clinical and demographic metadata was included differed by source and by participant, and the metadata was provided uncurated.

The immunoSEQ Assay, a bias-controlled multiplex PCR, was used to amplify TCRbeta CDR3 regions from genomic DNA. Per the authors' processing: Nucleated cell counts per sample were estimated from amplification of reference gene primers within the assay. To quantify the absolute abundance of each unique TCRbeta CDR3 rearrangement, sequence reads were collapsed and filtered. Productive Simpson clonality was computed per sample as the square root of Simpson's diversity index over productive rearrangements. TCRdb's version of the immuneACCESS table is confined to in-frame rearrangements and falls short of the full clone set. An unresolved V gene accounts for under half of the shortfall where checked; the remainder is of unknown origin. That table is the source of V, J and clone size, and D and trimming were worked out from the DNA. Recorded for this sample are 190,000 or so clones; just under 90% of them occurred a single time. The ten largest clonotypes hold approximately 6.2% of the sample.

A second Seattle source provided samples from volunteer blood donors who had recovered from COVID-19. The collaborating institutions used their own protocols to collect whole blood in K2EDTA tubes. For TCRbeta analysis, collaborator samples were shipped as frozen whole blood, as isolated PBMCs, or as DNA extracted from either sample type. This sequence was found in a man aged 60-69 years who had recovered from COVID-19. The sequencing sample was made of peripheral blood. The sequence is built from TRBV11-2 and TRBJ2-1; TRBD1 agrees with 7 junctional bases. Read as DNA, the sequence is TGTGCCAGCAGGGGAGCCGGGACAGAAGGGAGTATATACAATGAGCAGTTCTTC. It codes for CASRGAGTEGSIYNEQFF.